This T cell receptor (beta chain) stems from a study of neurological immune-mediated disorders. Unsorted libraries were derived from 2 million PBMCs stored at -80 C. Study-wide results and limits: Multiple sclerosis was found to have the least TCR clonal expansion, below healthy controls, and HTLV-1-associated myelopathy the most.

The cDNA came from 5'RACE, which used 10-nucleotide random UMIs. TCRdb re-analysed the 5' RACE reads in MiXCR, keeping a single row per CDR3 protein. The table records tens of thousands of distinct CDR3 sequences, 8.5% to 12% of them present only once. Germline V lookup: CDR1 SGHRS, CDR2 YFSETQ. This CDR3 spans 15 amino acids. As to this clonotype: Antigen specificity is unknown. This clone may be a read error of a much larger clone one base away.

V usage is TRBV5-1 and J usage is TRBJ2-3; D is uncertain. Material: PBMCs. The TCR was taken from a woman aged 55-70 years with HTLV-1-associated myelopathy (HAM/TSP). CDR3 coding DNA: TGCGCCAGCAGCTTGGCCGGGCCCCCCACATATACGCAGTATTTT. Its protein product is CASSLAGPPTYTQYF.